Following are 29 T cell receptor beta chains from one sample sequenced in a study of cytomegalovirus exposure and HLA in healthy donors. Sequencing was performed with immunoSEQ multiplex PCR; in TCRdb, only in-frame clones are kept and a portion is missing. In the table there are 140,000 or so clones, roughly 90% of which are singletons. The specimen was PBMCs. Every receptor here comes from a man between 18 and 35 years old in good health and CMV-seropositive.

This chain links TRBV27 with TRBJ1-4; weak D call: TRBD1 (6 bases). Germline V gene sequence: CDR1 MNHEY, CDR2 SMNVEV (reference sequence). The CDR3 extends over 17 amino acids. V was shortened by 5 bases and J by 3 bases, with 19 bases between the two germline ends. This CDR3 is CASSHPTGGAANEKLFF. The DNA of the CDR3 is TGTGCCAGCAGTCACCCAACGGGGGGGGCGGCTAATGAAAAACTGTTTTTT. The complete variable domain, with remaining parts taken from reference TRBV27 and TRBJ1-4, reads EAQVTQNPRYLITVTGKKLTVTCSQNMNHEYMSWYRQDPGLGLRQIYYSMNVEVTDKGDVPEGYKVSRKEKRNFPLILESPSPNQTSLYFCASSHPTGGAANEKLFFGSGTQLSVL.

The CDR3 is CASSFSETQYF. The CDR3, as DNA: TGTGCCAGCAGCTTCTCGGAGACCCAGTACTTC. The chain joins TRBV7-6 to TRBJ2-5; D remains unclear. Germline V gene sequence: CDR1 SGHVS, CDR2 FNYEAQ. Trimming removed 3 bases from V and 5 bases from J, with 4 bases in between. The CDR3 length is 11 residues.

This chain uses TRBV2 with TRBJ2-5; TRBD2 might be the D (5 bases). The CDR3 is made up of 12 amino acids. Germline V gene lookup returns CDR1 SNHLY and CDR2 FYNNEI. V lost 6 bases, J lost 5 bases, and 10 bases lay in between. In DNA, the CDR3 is TGTGCCAGCAGCCGAGGGCGGGAGACCCAGTACTTC. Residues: CASSRGRETQYF.

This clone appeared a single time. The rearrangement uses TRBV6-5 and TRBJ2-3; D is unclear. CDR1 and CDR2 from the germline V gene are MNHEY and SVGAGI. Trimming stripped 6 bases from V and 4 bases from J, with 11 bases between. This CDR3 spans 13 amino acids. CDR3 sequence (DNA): TGTGCCAGCAGCCCCCCGAGCCCAGATACGCAGTATTTT. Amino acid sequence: CASSPPSPDTQYF.

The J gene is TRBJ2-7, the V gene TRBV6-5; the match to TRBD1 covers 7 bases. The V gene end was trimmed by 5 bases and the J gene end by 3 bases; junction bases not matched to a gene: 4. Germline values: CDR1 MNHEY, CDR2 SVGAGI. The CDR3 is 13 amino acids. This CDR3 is CASSGRTGYEQYF. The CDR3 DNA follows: TGTGCCAGCAGTGGAAGGACAGGCTACGAGCAGTACTTC.

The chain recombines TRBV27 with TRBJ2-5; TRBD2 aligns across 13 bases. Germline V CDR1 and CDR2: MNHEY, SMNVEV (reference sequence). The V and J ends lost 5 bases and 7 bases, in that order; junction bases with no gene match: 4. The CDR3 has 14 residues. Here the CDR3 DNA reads TGTGCCAGCAGTGGGACTAGCGGGGTTGGGACCCAGTACTTC. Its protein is CASSGTSGVGTQYF.

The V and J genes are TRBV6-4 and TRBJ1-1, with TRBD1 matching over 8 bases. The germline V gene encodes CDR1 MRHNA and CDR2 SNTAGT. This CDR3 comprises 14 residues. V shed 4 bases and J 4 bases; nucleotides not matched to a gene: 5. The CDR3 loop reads CASSASDRGTEAFF. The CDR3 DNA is TGTGCCAGCAGTGCCTCCGACAGGGGCACTGAAGCTTTCTTT.

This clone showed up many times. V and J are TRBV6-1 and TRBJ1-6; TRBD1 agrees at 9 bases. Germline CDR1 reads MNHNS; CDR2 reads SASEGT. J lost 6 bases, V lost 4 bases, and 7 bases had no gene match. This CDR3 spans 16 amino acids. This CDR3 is CASSVTPGQGNSPLHF. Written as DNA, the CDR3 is TGTGCCAGCAGTGTAACCCCGGGACAGGGTAATTCACCCCTCCACTTT.

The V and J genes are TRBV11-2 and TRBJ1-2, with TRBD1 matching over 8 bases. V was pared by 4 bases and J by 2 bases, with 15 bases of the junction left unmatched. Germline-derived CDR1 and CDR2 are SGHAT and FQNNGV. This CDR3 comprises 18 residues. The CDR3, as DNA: TGTGCCAGCAGCTCCACCTCCACTCCAGGGGGCAGAAACTATGGCTACACCTTC. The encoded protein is CASSSTSTPGGRNYGYTF.

CDR3 amino acids: CATTGGLAGLEGTGELFF. In DNA form, the CDR3 reads TGTGCCACGACTGGGGGGCTAGCGGGGCTCGAGGGCACCGGGGAGCTGTTTTTT. The V call is TRBV15, the J call TRBJ2-2; 9 nucleotides align to TRBD2. CDR1 is LNHNV and CDR2 is YYDKDF in the germline V gene (reference sequence). CDR3 length equals 18 residues. With 9 bases clipped from V and 4 bases from J, the junction kept 18 bases outside the gene matches.

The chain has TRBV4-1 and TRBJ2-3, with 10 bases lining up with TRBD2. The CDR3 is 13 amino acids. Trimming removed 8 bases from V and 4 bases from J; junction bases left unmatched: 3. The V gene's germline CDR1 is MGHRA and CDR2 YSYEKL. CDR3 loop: CASGTSDPDTQYF. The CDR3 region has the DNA TGCGCCAGCGGGACTAGCGATCCAGATACGCAGTATTTT.

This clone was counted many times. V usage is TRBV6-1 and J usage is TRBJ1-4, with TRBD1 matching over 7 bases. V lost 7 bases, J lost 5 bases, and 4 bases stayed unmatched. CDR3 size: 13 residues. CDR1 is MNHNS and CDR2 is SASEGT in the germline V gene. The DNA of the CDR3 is TGTGCCAGCACTACAGGGGAGAATGAAAAACTGTTTTTT. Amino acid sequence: CASTTGENEKLFF.

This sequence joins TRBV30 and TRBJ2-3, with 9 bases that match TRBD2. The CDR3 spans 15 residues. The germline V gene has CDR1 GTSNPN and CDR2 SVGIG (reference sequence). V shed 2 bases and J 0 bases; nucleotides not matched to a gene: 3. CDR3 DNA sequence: TGTGCCTGGAGTCGGCTAGCGGGGAGCACAGATACGCAGTATTTT. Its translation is CAWSRLAGSTDTQYF.

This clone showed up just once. The DNA for the CDR3 is TGTGCCAGTAGTCCCCTCCAGGGGAGTGCCTATGGCTACACCTTC. Encoded protein: CASSPLQGSAYGYTF. The chain couples TRBV19 to TRBJ1-2; perhaps TRBD1 as D (6 bases). Germline V gene data show CDR1 as LNHDA and CDR2 as SQIVND (reference sequence). The V and J ends lost 5 bases and 4 bases respectively, with 17 bases between them. There are 15 residues in the CDR3.

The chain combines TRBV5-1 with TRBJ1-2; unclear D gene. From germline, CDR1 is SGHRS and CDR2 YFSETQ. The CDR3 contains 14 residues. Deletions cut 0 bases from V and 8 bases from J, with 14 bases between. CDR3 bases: TGCGCCAGCAGCTTGGATCCGGGAGCCAGCGGCTACACCTTC. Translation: CASSLDPGASGYTF.

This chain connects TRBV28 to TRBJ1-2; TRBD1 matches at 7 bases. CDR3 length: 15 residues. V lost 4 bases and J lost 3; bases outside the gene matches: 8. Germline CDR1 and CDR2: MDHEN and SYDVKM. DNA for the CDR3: TGTGCCAGCAGTTCCACTTCAGGGGGTGACTATGGCTACACCTTC. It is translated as CASSSTSGGDYGYTF.

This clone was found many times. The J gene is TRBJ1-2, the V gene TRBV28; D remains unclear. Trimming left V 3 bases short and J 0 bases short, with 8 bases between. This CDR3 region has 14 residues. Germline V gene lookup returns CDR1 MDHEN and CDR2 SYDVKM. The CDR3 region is CASSLSAPNYGYTF. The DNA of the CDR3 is TGTGCCAGCAGTTTGAGCGCACCTAACTATGGCTACACCTTC.

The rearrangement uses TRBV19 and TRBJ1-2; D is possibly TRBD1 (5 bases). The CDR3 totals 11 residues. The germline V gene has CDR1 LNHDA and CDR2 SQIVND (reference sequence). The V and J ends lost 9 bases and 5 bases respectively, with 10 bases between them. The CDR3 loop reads CASPGKYGYTF. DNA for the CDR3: TGTGCCAGCCCAGGGAAGTATGGCTACACCTTC.

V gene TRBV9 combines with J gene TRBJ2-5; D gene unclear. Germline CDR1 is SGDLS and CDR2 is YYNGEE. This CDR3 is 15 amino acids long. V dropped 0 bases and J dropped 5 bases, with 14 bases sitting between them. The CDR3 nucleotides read TGTGCCAGCAGCGTAGCTACGGTGAATGAGGAGACCCAGTACTTC. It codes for CASSVATVNEETQYF.

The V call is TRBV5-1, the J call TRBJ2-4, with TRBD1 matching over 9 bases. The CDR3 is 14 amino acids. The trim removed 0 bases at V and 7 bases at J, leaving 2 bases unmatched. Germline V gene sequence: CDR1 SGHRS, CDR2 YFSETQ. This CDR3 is CASSLGTGVNIQYF. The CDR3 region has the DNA TGCGCCAGCAGCTTGGGGACAGGGGTTAACATTCAGTACTTC.

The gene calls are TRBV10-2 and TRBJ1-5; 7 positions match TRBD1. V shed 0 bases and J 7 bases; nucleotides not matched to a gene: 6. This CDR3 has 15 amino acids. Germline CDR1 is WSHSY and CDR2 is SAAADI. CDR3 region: CASSESGQGGQPQHF. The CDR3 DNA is TGCGCCAGCAGTGAGTCGGGGCAGGGGGGACAGCCCCAGCATTTT.

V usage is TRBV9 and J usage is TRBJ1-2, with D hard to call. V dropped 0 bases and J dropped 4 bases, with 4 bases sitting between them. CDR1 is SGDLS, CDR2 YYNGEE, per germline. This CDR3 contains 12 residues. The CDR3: CASSVATYGYTF. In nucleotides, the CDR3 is TGTGCCAGCAGCGTAGCTACCTATGGCTACACCTTC. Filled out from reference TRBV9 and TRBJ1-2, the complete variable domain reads DSGVTQTPKHLITATGQRVTLRCSPRSGDLSVYWYQQSLDQGLQFLIQYYNGEERAKGNILERFSAQQFPDLHSELNLSSLELGDSALYFCASSVATYGYTFGSGTRLTVV.

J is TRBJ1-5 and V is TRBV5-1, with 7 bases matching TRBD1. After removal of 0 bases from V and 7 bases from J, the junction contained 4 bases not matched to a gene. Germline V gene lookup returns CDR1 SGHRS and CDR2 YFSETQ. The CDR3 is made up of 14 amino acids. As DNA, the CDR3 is TGCGCCAGCAGCTTGGGACAGGGTGGACAGCCCCAGCATTTT. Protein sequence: CASSLGQGGQPQHF.

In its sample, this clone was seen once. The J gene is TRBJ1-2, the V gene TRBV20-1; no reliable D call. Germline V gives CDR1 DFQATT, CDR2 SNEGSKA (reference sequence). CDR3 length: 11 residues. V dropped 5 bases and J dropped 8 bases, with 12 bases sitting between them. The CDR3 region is CSAFYTGGYTF. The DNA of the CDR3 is TGCAGTGCTTTCTATACCGGGGGCTACACCTTC.

The CDR3 reads CSVTSGGQSSYNEQFF. The CDR3 region has the DNA TGCAGCGTGACTAGCGGGGGGCAGAGCTCCTACAATGAGCAGTTCTTC. The J gene is TRBJ2-1, the V gene TRBV29-1, with TRBD2 matching over 13 bases. The J segment lost 0 bases and the V segment lost 6 bases, leaving 5 bases of the junction unmatched. Germline V lookup: CDR1 SQVTM, CDR2 ANQGSEA. The CDR3 covers 16 residues.

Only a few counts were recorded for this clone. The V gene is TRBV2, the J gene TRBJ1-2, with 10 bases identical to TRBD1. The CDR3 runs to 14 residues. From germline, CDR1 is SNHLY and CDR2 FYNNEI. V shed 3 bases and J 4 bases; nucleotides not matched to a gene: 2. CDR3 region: CASSDRTGGYGYTF. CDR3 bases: TGTGCCAGCAGTGACCGGACAGGGGGCTATGGCTACACCTTC.

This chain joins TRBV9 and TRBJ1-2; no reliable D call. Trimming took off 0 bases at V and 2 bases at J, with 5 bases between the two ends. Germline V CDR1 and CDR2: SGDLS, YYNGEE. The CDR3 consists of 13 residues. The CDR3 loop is CASSVALNYGYTF. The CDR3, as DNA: TGTGCCAGCAGCGTAGCACTGAACTATGGCTACACCTTC.

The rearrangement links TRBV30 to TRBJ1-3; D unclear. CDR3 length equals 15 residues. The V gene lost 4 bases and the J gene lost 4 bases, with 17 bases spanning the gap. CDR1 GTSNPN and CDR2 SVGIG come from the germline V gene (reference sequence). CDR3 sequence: CAWTHRTRAGNTIYF. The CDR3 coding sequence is TGTGCCTGGACTCATAGAACTAGGGCGGGAAACACCATATATTTT.

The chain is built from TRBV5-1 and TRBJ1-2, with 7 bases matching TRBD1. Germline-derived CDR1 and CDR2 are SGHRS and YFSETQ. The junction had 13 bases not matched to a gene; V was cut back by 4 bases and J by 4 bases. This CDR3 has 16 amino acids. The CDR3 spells CASSILTGEESYGYTF. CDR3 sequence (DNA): TGCGCCAGCAGCATTCTAACAGGGGAGGAAAGCTATGGCTACACCTTC. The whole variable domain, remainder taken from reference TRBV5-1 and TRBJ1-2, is KAGVTQTPRYLIKTRGQQVTLSCSPISGHRSVSWYQQTPGQGLQFLFEYFSETQRNKGNFPGRFSGRQFSNSRSEMNVSTLELGDSALYLCASSILTGEESYGYTFGSGTRLTVV.